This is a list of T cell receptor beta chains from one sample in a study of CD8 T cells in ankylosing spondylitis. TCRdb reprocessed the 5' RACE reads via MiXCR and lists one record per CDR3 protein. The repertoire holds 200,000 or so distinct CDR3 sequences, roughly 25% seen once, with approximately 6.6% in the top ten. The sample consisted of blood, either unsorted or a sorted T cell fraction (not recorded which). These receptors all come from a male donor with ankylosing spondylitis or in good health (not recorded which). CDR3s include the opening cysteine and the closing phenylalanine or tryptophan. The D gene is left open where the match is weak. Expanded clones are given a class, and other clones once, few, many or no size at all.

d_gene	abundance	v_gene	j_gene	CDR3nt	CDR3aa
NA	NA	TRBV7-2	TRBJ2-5	TGTGCCAGCAGCTTACGGTCGCTGGGACAAGAGACCCAGTACTTC	CASSLRSLGQETQYF
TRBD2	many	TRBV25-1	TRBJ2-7	TGTGCCAGCAGCTCGGGGAGGGGATGGGCCTACGAGCAGTACTTC	CASSSGRGWAYEQYF
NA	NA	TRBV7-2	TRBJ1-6	TGTGCCAGCAGCCTAAGGTCACTCAATAATTCACCCCTCCACTTT	CASSLRSLNNSPLHF
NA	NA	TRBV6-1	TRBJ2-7	TGTGCCAGCAGCGAAGTAGGTCTATACGAGCAGTACTTC	CASSEVGLYEQYF
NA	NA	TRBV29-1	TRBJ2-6	TGCAGCGTTGAAGATAACAACTCTGGGGCCAACGTCCTGACTTTC	CSVEDNNSGANVLTF
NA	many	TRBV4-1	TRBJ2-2	TGCGCCAGCAGCTTTAATACGAACACCGGGGAGCTGTTTTTT	CASSFNTNTGELFF
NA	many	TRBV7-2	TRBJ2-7	TGTGCCAGCAGCTTAGTCGAAACCTCCTACGAGCAGTACTTC	CASSLVETSYEQYF
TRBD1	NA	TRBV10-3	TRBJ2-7	TGTGCCATCAGGGCAGGGGGTAGCGACGAGCAGTACTTC	CAIRAGGSDEQYF
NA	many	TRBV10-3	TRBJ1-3	TGTGCCATCAGTGAGTCGAGGGACCGAGGAAACACCATATATTTT	CAISESRDRGNTIYF
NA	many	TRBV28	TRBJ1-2	TGTGCCAGCAGTCAGAGACTGGAGGGCTACACCTTC	CASSQRLEGYTF
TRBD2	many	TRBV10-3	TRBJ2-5	TGTGCCATCAGTGAGGGGGGACTAGCGGGGCAAGAGACCCAGTACTTC	CAISEGGLAGQETQYF
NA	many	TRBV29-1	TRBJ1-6	TGCAGCGTTCTGGAGGTGGGCCGGCCTTCACCCCTCCACTTT	CSVLEVGRPSPLHF
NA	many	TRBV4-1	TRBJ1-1	TGCGCCAGCAGCCAAGCGACAGGGAACACTGAAGCTTTCTTT	CASSQATGNTEAFF
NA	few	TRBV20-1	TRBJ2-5	TGCAGTGCTGTGAATCAAGAGACCCAGTACTTC	CSAVNQETQYF
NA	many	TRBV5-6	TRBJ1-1	TGTGCCAGCAGCAGCACAGGGCGAGGGTACACTGAAGCTTTCTTT	CASSSTGRGYTEAFF
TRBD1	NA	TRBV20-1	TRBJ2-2	TGCAGTGCTAGAGGACAGGGGAGCACCGGGGAGCTGTTTTTT	CSARGQGSTGELFF
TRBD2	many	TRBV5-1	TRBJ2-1	TGCGCCAGCAGCTTGGGGGACTATATGGTTGAGCAGTTCTTC	CASSLGDYMVEQFF
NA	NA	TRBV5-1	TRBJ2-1	TGCGCCAGCAGCTTGGGAGATGGCCGGGTCTTC	CASSLGDGRVF
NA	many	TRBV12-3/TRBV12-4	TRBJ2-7	TGTGCCAGCAGTTCCGGGACATCCGCCTACGAGCAGTACTTC	CASSSGTSAYEQYF
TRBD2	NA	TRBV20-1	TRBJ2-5	TGCAGTGTTACGACTAGCGGGAGGCCCGAAGAGACCCAGTACTTC	CSVTTSGRPEETQYF
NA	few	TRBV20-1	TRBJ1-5	TGCAGTGCTACGGTAGTCTCCAATCAGCCCCAGCATTTT	CSATVVSNQPQHF
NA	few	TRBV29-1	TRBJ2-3	TGCAGCGTTGAAGATTCCGGGCGCGCAGATACGCAGTATTTT	CSVEDSGRADTQYF
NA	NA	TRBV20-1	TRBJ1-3	TGCAGTGCTGCGGGGGGTCCTCCTGGAAACACCATATATTTT	CSAAGGPPGNTIYF
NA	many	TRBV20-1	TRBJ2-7	TGCAGTGCAACCGGGACACAGCGATCCTACGAGCAGTACTTC	CSATGTQRSYEQYF
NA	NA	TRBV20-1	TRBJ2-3	TGCAGTGCTAGTATGGCACAGAGCACAGATACGCAGTATTTT	CSASMAQSTDTQYF
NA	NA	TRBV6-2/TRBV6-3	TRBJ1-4	TGTGCCAGCAGTCAGTATGGGACTTCTTGGGAAAAACTGTTTTTT	CASSQYGTSWEKLFF
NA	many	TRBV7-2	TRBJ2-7	TGTGCCAGCAGCCTAGCCGGTCGCGAGCAGTACTTC	CASSLAGREQYF
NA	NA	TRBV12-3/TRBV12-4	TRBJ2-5	TGTGCCAGCAGTTTTTTCGGCTTAGGTGGGGAGACCCAGTACTTC	CASSFFGLGGETQYF
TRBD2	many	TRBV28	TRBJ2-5	TGTGCCAGCAATCCATGGGAGGGAGAGACCCAGTACTTC	CASNPWEGETQYF
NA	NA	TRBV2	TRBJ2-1	TGTGCCAGCAGTGAAGAGACAGTTCCGTTCTTC	CASSEETVPFF
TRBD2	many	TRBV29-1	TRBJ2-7	TGCAGCGTTGTGTCGGGAGGAACCTACGAGCAGTACTTC	CSVVSGGTYEQYF
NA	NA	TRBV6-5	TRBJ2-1	TGTGCCGTCACAGGAACCTACAATGAGCAGTTCTTC	CAVTGTYNEQFF
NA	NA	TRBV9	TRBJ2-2	TGTGCCAGCAGCGCTAGAGAGGGCATCGGGGAGCTGTTTTTT	CASSAREGIGELFF
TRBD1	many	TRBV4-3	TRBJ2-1	TGCGCCAGCAGCCCGCGGGGACAGGGTGAGCAGTTCTTC	CASSPRGQGEQFF
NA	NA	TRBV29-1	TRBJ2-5	TGCAGCGTTGAATTAACTAGTTCGGGGGAGACCCAGTACTTC	CSVELTSSGETQYF
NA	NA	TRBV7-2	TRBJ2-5	TGTGCCAGCAGCTTAAATGGGAAAGGCGAGACCCAGTACTTC	CASSLNGKGETQYF
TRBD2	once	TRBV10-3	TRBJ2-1	TGTGCCATCAGTACCCGACTAGCGGGAGATATCAATGAGCAGTTCTTC	CAISTRLAGDINEQFF
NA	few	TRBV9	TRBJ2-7	TGTGCCAGCAGCGCCGGCGGGACTCACTCCTACGAGCAGTACTTC	CASSAGGTHSYEQYF
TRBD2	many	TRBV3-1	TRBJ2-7	TGTGCCAGCAGGGCCGCGGGGGGCCTAAGCTCCTACGAGCAGTACTTC	CASRAAGGLSSYEQYF
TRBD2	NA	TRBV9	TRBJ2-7	TGTGCCAGCAGCCCCCCAGGACTAGGTGACGAGCAGTACTTC	CASSPPGLGDEQYF
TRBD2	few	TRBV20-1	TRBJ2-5	TGCAGTGCTCAGGTGGGACTAGAGAAGACCCAGTACTTC	CSAQVGLEKTQYF
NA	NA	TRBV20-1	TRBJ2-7	TGCAGTGCTAGCCGTCGGACATCCTACGAGCAGTACTTC	CSASRRTSYEQYF
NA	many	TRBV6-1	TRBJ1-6	TGTGCCAGCAGAACCTCGCGGGGGTCCGGCTATAATTCACCCCTCCACTTT	CASRTSRGSGYNSPLHF
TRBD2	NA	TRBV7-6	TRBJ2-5	TGTGCCAGCAGCTTAGGAGGGAGGGTAGCGGGAGGAGAGACCCAGTACTTC	CASSLGGRVAGGETQYF
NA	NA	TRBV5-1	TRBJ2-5	TGCGCCAGCAGCGCCGCCGAGACCCAGTACTTC	CASSAAETQYF
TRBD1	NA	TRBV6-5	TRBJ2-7	TGTGCCAGCAGTTACGGGACAGCGTCCTACGAGCAGTACTTC	CASSYGTASYEQYF
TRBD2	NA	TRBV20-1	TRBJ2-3	TGCAGTGCTAGCCCGACTAGCGGCACAGATACGCAGTATTTT	CSASPTSGTDTQYF
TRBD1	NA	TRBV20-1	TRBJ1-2	TGCAGTGCCATACAGGGGGATAACTATGGCTACACCTTC	CSAIQGDNYGYTF
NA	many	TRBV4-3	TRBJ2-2	TGCGCCAGCAGCCAAGACGCCCGGGTTGGCACCGGGGAGCTGTTTTTT	CASSQDARVGTGELFF
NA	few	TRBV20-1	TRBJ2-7	TGCAGTGCTAGACAGGCGGGACCCTCCTACGAGCAGTACTTC	CSARQAGPSYEQYF